The clone carrying this T cell receptor (beta chain) came up a few times. What it recognizes is unknown. TCRdb recomputed calls from the reads with MiXCR, one row per CDR3 protein. The repertoire holds about 5,300 distinct CDR3 sequences, approximately 17% seen once, with 10% in the top ten. CDR1 is LGHDT and CDR2 is YNNKEL in the germline V gene (reference sequence). V lost 4 bases and J lost 9, with 16 bases in between. The CDR3 has 14 residues. This sample is part of a study of liver allograft versus peripheral blood T cells. Study-level information: The authors compared T cell receptor repertoires in transplanted livers with recipients' peripheral blood repertoires.

Study observations and caveats: There were reportedly differences between T cell receptor repertoires inside liver allografts and those in peripheral blood.

This clonotype was sampled from a human patient who had a liver transplant. Some T cells may have come from the graft donor. V usage is TRBV3-1 and J usage is TRBJ2-1, with D tentatively TRBD2 (6 bases). CDR3 protein: CASSPGLFELEQFF. Written as DNA, the CDR3 is TGTGCCAGCAGCCCGGGACTCTTTGAACTTGAGCAGTTCTTC.